Following are 8 T cell receptor beta chains from one sample sequenced in a study of blood T cell repertoires in COVID-19. Some clones are missing from TCRdb's copy, which holds only in-frame ones; the method was immunoSEQ multiplex PCR. The sample yields fewer than 90,000 clones, just over 85% seen once. The sample consisted of peripheral blood. The receptors derive from a woman aged 80 or older with active or convalescent COVID-19.

The chain employs TRBV7-8 and TRBJ2-7; 7 nucleotides line up with TRBD2. The V segment lost 6 bases and the J segment 3 bases; nucleotides outside the gene matches: 11. Per germline, CDR1 SGHVS and CDR2 FQNEAQ. The CDR3 contains 15 residues. As DNA, the CDR3 is TGTGCCAGCAGGCCTGGCACCGGGACTATCTACGAGCAGTACTTC. This sequence encodes CASRPGTGTIYEQYF.

This clone was seen only a few times. CDR3 bases: TGTGCCAGTAGTATATTGGGACAGGGGGATTCACCCCTCCACTTT. Residues: CASSILGQGDSPLHF. V and J are TRBV19 and TRBJ1-6, with 11 positions matching TRBD1. With V trimmed by 2 bases and J by 8 bases, 2 bases remained unmatched. Germline-derived CDR1 and CDR2 are LNHDA and SQIVND (reference sequence). CDR3 length: 15 amino acids. Variable domain in full (rest from reference TRBV19 and TRBJ1-6): DGGITQSPKYLFRKEGQNVTLSCEQNLNHDAMYWYRQDPGQGLRLIYYSQIVNDFQKGDIAEGYSVSREKKESFPLTVTSAQKNPTAFYLCASSILGQGDSPLHFGNGTRLTVT.

This chain links TRBV6-5 with TRBJ1-2; 7 bases align to TRBD1. Trimming at V came to 0 bases and at J to 6 bases, leaving 4 bases not matched to a gene. The CDR3 sequence is 14 residues long. Germline lookup yields CDR1 MNHEY and CDR2 SVGAGI. CDR3 sequence reads: CASSYSSDRDGYTF. The CDR3 nucleotides read TGTGCCAGCAGTTACTCATCCGACAGGGATGGCTACACCTTC.

V is TRBV27 and J is TRBJ1-5, with 8 bases matching TRBD1. This CDR3 region has 16 residues. Germline-derived CDR1 and CDR2 are MNHEY and SMNVEV (reference sequence). V shed 5 bases and J 0 bases; nucleotides not matched to a gene: 6. CDR3 amino acids: CASSTTGVYSNQPQHF. The CDR3, as DNA: TGTGCCAGCAGTACGACAGGGGTTTATAGCAATCAGCCCCAGCATTTT.

This chain uses TRBV7-8 with TRBJ2-2; 7 bases fit TRBD1. V trimming: 5 bases; J trimming: 0 bases; junction bases outside the gene matches: 6. From germline, CDR1 is SGHVS and CDR2 FQNEAQ. The CDR3 is 16 amino acids. CDR3 region: CASSVRDRANTGELFF. DNA of the CDR3: TGTGCCAGCAGCGTCCGGGACAGAGCGAACACCGGGGAGCTGTTTTTT.

A single count supports this clone. This chain uses TRBV24-1 with TRBJ1-5; TRBD1 agrees at 7 bases. The CDR3 spans 13 residues. Unmatched junction bases numbered 1, after V lost 7 bases and J lost 2 bases. Germline CDR1 and CDR2: KGHDR and SFDVKD. The CDR3 protein is CATSDRGNQPQHF. CDR3 bases: TGTGCCACCAGCGACAGGGGCAATCAGCCCCAGCATTTT.

A few counts support this clone. The chain links TRBV19 to TRBJ1-5; TRBD1 agrees at 7 bases. The CDR3 is 12 amino acids. After removal of 4 bases from V and 14 bases from J, the junction contained 8 bases not matched to a gene. From germline, CDR1 is LNHDA and CDR2 SQIVND (reference sequence). CDR3 coding DNA: TGTGCCAGTAGTACGGCACAGGGGATCGAGCATTTT. Translation gives CASSTAQGIEHF.

The gene calls are TRBV6-2 or TRBV6-3 and TRBJ1-2; D unclear. Germline CDR1 reads MNHEY; CDR2 reads SVGEGT. This CDR3 is built from 13 residues. V was pared by 4 bases and J by 2 bases, with 8 bases between. The CDR3, as DNA: TGTGCCAGCAGTTCTAACGCGAACTATGGCTACACCTTC. Its protein product is CASSSNANYGYTF.